Each of the 6 T cell receptor beta chains below was sequenced from the same sample in a study of blood T cells in healthy people across ages. A second PCR of 7 to 11 cycles used a sample-barcoded 5' primer and a J-beta primer mix. TCRdb fed the 5' RACE reads into MiXCR, producing one record per CDR3 protein. In the table there are about 1,500,000 distinct CDR3 sequences, roughly 40% of which are singletons. Sequences were obtained from blood. The receptor set was obtained from a woman aged 18-29 years in good health.

There are a few counts of this clonotype. The genes are TRBV27 and TRBJ1-1, with 10 bases lining up with TRBD1. Germline values: CDR1 MNHEY, CDR2 SMNVEV (reference sequence). V was clipped by 5 bases and J by 1 base; unmatched bases: 4. The CDR3 covers 15 residues. The DNA for the CDR3 is TGTGCCAGCAGTGCCGGGACAGGGGCGAACACTGAAGCTTTCTTT. As protein: CASSAGTGANTEAFF.

The table lists this clonotype with a few counts. The chain carries TRBV6-5 and TRBJ1-5; D is perhaps TRBD1 (5 bases). The germline CDR1 and CDR2 sequences are MNHEY and SVGAGI. V was pared by 0 bases and J by 2 bases, with 8 bases between. The CDR3 has 15 amino acids. CDR3 bases: TGTGCCAGCAGTTACTCGACGGGGGGCAATCAGCCCCAGCATTTT. Its protein product is CASSYSTGGNQPQHF.

In its sample, this clonotype was seen a few times. The J gene is TRBJ2-1, the V gene TRBV2; 11 positions agree with TRBD2. Germline CDR1 and CDR2: SNHLY and FYNNEI. V trimming: 7 bases; J trimming: 4 bases; junction bases outside the gene matches: 9. The CDR3 has 16 residues. The CDR3 bases are TGTGCCAGCAACTGGGGGGGACTAGCGGATTACAATGAGCAGTTCTTC. Residues: CASNWGGLADYNEQFF.

This chain connects TRBV25-1 to TRBJ2-1, with D possibly being TRBD2 (5 bases). Per the germline V gene, CDR1 is MGHDK and CDR2 is SYGVNS. The CDR3 spans 17 residues. V lost 6 bases to trimming and J lost 7 bases, with 25 bases between them. This CDR3 is CASSEPFTSSGENEQFF. The CDR3 DNA reads as TGTGCCAGCAGCGAGCCCTTCACTAGTAGTGGGGAAAATGAGCAGTTCTTC.

This clonotype has a handful of counts. The V call is TRBV7-2, the J call TRBJ2-7; the match to TRBD2 covers 9 bases. This CDR3 spans 17 amino acids. Germline lookup yields CDR1 SGHTA and CDR2 FQGNSA. With 1 base clipped from V and 0 bases from J, the junction kept 7 bases outside the gene matches. The chain's CDR3 is CASSLVAGGLSSYEQYF. CDR3 coding DNA: TGTGCCAGCAGCTTAGTGGCGGGGGGGTTAAGCTCCTACGAGCAGTACTTC.

In its sample, this clonotype was seen a few times. This chain links TRBV2 with TRBJ2-3; D perhaps matches TRBD2 (7 bases). The CDR3 has 14 amino acids. Germline CDR1 is SNHLY and CDR2 is FYNNEI. V lost 7 bases and J lost 5, with 16 bases in between. CDR3 DNA: TGTGCCAGCACCGGGGGGCTAGCCCTAGATACGCAGTATTTT. Translating it yields CASTGGLALDTQYF.